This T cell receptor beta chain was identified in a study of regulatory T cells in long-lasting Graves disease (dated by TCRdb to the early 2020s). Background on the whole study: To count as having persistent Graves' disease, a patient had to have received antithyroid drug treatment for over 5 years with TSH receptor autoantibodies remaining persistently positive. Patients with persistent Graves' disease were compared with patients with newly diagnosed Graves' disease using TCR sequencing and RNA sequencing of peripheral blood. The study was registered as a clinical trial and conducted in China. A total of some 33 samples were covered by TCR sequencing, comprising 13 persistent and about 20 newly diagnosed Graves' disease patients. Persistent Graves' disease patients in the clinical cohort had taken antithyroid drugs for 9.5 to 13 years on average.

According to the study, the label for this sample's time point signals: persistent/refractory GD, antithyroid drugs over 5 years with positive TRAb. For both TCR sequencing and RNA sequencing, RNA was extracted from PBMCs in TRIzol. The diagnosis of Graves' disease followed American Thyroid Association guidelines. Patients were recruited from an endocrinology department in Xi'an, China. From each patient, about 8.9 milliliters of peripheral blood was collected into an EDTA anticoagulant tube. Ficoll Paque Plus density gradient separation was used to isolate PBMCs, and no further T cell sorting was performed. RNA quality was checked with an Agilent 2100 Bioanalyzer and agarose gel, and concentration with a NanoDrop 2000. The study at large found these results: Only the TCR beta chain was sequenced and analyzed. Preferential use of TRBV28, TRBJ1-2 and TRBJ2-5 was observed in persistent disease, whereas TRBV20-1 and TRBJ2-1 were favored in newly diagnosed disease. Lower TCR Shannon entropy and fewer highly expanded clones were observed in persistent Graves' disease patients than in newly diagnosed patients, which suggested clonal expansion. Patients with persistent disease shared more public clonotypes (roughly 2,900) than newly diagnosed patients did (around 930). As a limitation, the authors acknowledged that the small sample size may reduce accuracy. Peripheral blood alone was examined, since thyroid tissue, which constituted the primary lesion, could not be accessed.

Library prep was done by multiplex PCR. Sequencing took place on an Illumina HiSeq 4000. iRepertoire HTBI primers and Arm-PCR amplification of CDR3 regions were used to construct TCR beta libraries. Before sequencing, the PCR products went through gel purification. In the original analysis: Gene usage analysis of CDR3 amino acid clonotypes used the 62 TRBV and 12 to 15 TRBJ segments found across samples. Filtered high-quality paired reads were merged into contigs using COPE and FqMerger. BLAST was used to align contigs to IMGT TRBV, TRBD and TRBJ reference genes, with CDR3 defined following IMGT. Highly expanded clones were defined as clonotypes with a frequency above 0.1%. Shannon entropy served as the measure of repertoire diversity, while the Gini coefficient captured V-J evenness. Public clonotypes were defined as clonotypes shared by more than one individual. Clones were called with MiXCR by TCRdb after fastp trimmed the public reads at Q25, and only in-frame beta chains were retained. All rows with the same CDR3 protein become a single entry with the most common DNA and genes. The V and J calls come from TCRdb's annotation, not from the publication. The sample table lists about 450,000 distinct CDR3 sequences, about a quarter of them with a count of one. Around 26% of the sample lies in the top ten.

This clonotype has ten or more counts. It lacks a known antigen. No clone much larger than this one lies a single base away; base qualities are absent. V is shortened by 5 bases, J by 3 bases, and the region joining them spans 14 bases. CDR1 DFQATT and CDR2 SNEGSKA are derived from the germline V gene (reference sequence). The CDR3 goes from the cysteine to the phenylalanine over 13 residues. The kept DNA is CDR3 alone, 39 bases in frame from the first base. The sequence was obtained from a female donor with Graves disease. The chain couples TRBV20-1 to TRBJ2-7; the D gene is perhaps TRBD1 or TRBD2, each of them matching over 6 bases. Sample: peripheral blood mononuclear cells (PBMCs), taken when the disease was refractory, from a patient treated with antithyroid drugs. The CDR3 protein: CSARRTAGYEQYF. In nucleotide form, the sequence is TGCAGTGCTCGCCGGACAGCGGGCTACGAGCAGTACTTC.